A single sample is the source of the 16 T cell receptor beta chains below, sequenced in a study of response to subunit inactivated influenza vaccine. TCRdb processed the RT-PCR reads anew with MiXCR; each CDR3 protein has one entry. The table shows approximately 230,000 distinct CDR3 sequences, with about 12% occurring only once. This material consisted of non-naive T cells sorted from PBMCs, taken about 14 days before vaccination. These receptor sequences come from a man aged 45-65 years who received an inactivated influenza vaccine.

This clonotype was observed a handful of times. The rearrangement uses TRBV3-1 and TRBJ1-2; 7 positions agree with TRBD1. Trimming at V came to 1 base and at J to 8 bases, leaving 10 bases not matched to a gene. Germline lookup yields CDR1 LGHDT and CDR2 YNNKEL (reference sequence). The CDR3 runs to 15 residues. CDR3 sequence: CASSQATGVVGGYTF. CDR3 sequence (DNA): TGTGCCAGCAGCCAAGCTACAGGGGTCGTAGGCGGCTACACCTTC.

The sample holds one count of this clonotype. The rearrangement uses TRBV13 and TRBJ2-1; 11 bases align to TRBD2. The V gene end was trimmed by 11 bases and the J gene end by 0 bases; junction bases not matched to a gene: 15. Germline loops: CDR1 PRHDT, CDR2 FYEKMQ (reference sequence). CDR3 length: 18 residues. Here the CDR3 reads CARCFSGTSGASYNEQFF. The CDR3 DNA sequence: TGTGCCCGCTGTTTTTCCGGGACTAGCGGAGCCTCCTACAATGAGCAGTTCTTC.

This clonotype appeared many times. The rearrangement links TRBV6-2 or TRBV6-3 to TRBJ1-5; D possibly corresponds to TRBD1 (5 bases). V lost 2 bases and J 3 bases, leaving 11 bases between the germline ends. From germline, CDR1 is MNHEY and CDR2 SVGEGT. This CDR3 is 15 amino acids long. The CDR3 reads CASSYPDRTNQPQHF. DNA for the CDR3: TGTGCCAGCAGTTACCCCGACAGAACCAATCAGCCCCAGCATTTT.

The chain uses TRBV20-1 and TRBJ2-5, with 7 bases that match TRBD2. V shed 8 bases and J 1 base; nucleotides not matched to a gene: 4. Germline CDR1 is DFQATT and CDR2 is SNEGSKA (reference sequence). The CDR3 is 12 amino acids. The CDR3: CSIQRGQETQYF. For the CDR3, the DNA is TGCAGTATACAGCGGGGCCAAGAGACCCAGTACTTC.

V usage is TRBV2 and J usage is TRBJ1-6; tentative D call: TRBD1 (6 bases). The V end was cut by 4 bases, the J end by 7 bases, with 14 bases between. Germline CDR1 SNHLY, CDR2 FYNNEI. CDR3 length: 15 amino acids. The CDR3 region is CASSAQGWGNSPLHF. In DNA, the CDR3 is TGTGCCAGCAGTGCCCAGGGGTGGGGGAATTCACCCCTCCACTTT. Full variable domain (rest looked up from reference TRBV2 and TRBJ1-6): EPEVTQTPSHQVTQMGQEVILRCVPISNHLYFYWYRQILGQKVEFLVSFYNNEISEKSEIFDDQFSVERPDGSNFTLKIRSTKLEDSAMYFCASSAQGWGNSPLHFGNGTRLTVT.

The chain has TRBV4-1 and TRBJ2-4, with 7 bases aligning to TRBD1. The CDR3 loop spans 14 amino acids. CDR1 and CDR2 (germline): MGHRA, YSYEKL. The J segment lost 11 bases and the V segment lost 0 bases, leaving 7 bases of the junction unmatched. This chain's CDR3 is CASSQDRDSFLQYF. In nucleotides, the CDR3 is TGCGCCAGCAGCCAAGATAGGGACAGTTTTCTTCAGTACTTC.

This clonotype was detected a few times. This chain joins TRBV4-2 and TRBJ1-1; D unresolved. The CDR3 is 14 residues long. V was clipped by 5 bases and J by 3 bases, with 13 bases between them. Germline values: CDR1 LGHNA, CDR2 YNFKEQ. CDR3 nucleotides: TGTGCCAGCAGCAGTATTTTTAAGGACACTGAAGCTTTCTTT. Its protein product is CASSSIFKDTEAFF.

This clonotype was counted a few times. V is TRBV9 and J is TRBJ1-5; D is ambiguous. This CDR3 contains 15 residues. V lost 3 bases and J lost 2, with 12 bases in between. The germline V gene encodes CDR1 SGDLS and CDR2 YYNGEE. The CDR3 DNA follows: TGTGCCAGCAGCGAGGGAAGTCGTGGCAATCAGCCCCAGCATTTT. Translation gives CASSEGSRGNQPQHF.

The chain has TRBV15 and TRBJ2-7; D is perhaps TRBD1 (6 bases). Trimming stripped 0 bases from V and 0 bases from J, with 21 bases between. This CDR3 region has 19 residues. Germline-derived CDR1 and CDR2 are LNHNV and YYDKDF (reference sequence). CDR3 in DNA: TGTGCCACCAGCAGAGATCTCCACAAAACAGACAGGAGCTCCTACGAGCAGTACTTC. Translating it yields CATSRDLHKTDRSSYEQYF.

This clonotype came up a few times. The chain combines TRBV5-1 with TRBJ1-6; TRBD1 agrees at 9 bases. Trimming cost V 4 bases and J 10 bases; bases outside gene matches: 9. Germline loops: CDR1 SGHRS, CDR2 YFSETQ. The CDR3 totals 15 residues. In nucleotides, the CDR3 is TGCGCCAGCAGCAGGGGACAGGGTAGAGAATCACCCCTCCACTTT. This translates into CASSRGQGRESPLHF.

This rearrangement joins TRBV28 to TRBJ1-4; perhaps TRBD1 as D (5 bases). Trimming removed 1 base from V and 3 bases from J, with 18 bases in between. This CDR3 has 18 amino acids. Per germline, CDR1 MDHEN and CDR2 SYDVKM. The CDR3 here is CASSLSSDRDGPNEKLFF. The CDR3 DNA reads as TGTGCCAGCAGTTTATCCTCCGACCGGGACGGACCTAATGAAAAACTGTTTTTT.

This clonotype came up a few times. The CDR3 DNA follows: TGTGCCAGCAGTTTAGTCGGATCCGGCACAGATACGCAGTATTTT. It is translated as CASSLVGSGTDTQYF. The V gene is TRBV12-3 or TRBV12-4, the J gene TRBJ2-3; no clear D. The CDR3 covers 15 residues. Trimming took 1 base from V and 1 from J, leaving 9 bases between them.

This clonotype has more than one count but fewer than ten. V and J are TRBV4-3 and TRBJ2-7; 8 bases line up with TRBD2. CDR1 is LGHNA and CDR2 is YSLEER in the germline V gene. The CDR3 consists of 15 residues. With 1 base clipped from V and 5 bases from J, the junction kept 7 bases outside the gene matches. The CDR3 nucleotides read TGCGCCAGCAGCCAAGGGACGGGGCGGGGGGACGAGCAGTACTTC. Translated, it gives CASSQGTGRGDEQYF.

The chain has TRBV20-1 and TRBJ2-7; D uncertain. V was clipped by 0 bases and J by 1 base, with 10 bases between them. Germline CDR1 reads DFQATT; CDR2 reads SNEGSKA (reference sequence). The length of the CDR3 is 14 residues. The chain's CDR3 is CSARDLSSSYEQYF. In nucleotides, the CDR3 is TGCAGTGCTAGAGATCTCAGCAGTTCCTACGAGCAGTACTTC.

There are a few counts of this clonotype. The rearrangement uses TRBV19 and TRBJ2-1; 11 nucleotides align to TRBD2. V lost 5 bases to trimming and J lost 9 bases; unmatched junction nucleotides: 6. Germline values: CDR1 LNHDA, CDR2 SQIVND (reference sequence). CDR3 length equals 14 residues. CDR3 DNA: TGTGCCAGTAGTTTAGCGGGAGGGCCGGCTGAGCAGTTCTTC. Residues: CASSLAGGPAEQFF.

This clonotype was detected only a few times. The chain joins TRBV5-1 to TRBJ2-3; D gene ambiguous. Trimming pared 0 bases from V and 1 base from J, leaving 12 bases between. Germline V gene data show CDR1 as SGHRS and CDR2 as YFSETQ. CDR3 size: 16 residues. CDR3 in amino acids: CASSLVLGSGTDTQYF. CDR3 in DNA: TGCGCCAGCAGCTTGGTTTTGGGTTCCGGCACAGATACGCAGTATTTT.